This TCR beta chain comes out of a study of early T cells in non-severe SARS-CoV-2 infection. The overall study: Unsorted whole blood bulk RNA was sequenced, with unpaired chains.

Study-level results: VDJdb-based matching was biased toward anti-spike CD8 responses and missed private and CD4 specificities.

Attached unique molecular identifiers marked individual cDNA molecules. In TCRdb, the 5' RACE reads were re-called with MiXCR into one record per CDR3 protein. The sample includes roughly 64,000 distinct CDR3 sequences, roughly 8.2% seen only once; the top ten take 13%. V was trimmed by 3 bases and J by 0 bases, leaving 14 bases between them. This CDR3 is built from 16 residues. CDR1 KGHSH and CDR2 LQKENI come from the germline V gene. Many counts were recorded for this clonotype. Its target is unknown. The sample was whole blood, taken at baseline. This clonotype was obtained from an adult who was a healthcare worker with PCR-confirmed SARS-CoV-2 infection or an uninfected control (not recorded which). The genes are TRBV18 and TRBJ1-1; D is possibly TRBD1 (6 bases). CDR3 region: CASSPGTNAMNTEAFF. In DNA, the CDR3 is TGTGCCAGCTCACCCGGGACAAATGCGATGAACACTGAAGCTTTCTTT.